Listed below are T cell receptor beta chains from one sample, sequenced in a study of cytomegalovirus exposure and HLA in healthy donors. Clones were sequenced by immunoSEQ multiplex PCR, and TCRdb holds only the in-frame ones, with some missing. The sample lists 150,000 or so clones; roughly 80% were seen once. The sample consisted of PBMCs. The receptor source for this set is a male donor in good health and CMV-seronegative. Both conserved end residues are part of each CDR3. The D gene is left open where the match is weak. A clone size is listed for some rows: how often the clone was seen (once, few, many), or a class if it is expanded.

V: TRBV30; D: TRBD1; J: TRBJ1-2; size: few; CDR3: CAWSRGQNYGYTF; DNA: TGTGCCTGGAGTAGGGGACAGAACTATGGCTACACCTTC
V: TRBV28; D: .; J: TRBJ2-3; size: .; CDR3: CASSSFGGTSTDTQYF; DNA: TGTGCCAGCAGCTCGTTTGGGGGGACTAGCACAGATACGCAGTATTTT
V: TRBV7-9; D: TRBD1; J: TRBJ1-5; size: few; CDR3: CASSPGTDNQPQHF; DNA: TGTGCCAGCAGCCCGGGGACAGACAATCAGCCCCAGCATTTT
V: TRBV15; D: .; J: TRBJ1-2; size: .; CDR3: CATSREQGYSYGYTF; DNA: TGTGCCACCAGCAGAGAACAGGGTTACAGCTATGGCTACACCTTC
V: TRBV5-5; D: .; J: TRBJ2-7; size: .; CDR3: CASSSPLGKQYF; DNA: TGTGCCAGCAGCTCCCCCCTTGGCAAGCAGTACTTC
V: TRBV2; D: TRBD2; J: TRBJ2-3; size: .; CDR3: CASSEGLAGGPPDTQYF; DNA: TGTGCCAGCAGTGAAGGACTAGCGGGAGGGCCCCCAGATACGCAGTATTTT
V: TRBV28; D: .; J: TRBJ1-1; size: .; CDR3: CASNLRGRPGDTEAFF; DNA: TGTGCCAGCAACCTGCGTGGGAGACCCGGAGACACTGAAGCTTTCTTT
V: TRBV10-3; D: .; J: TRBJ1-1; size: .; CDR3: CAISDSTSNTEAFF; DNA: TGTGCCATCAGTGACAGTACCTCCAACACTGAAGCTTTCTTT
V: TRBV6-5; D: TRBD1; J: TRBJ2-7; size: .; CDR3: CASSYSVRTGGYEQYF; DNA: TGTGCCAGCAGTTACTCTGTGCGGACAGGGGGCTACGAGCAGTACTTC
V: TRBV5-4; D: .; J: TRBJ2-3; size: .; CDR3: CASSLKTGHVTDTQYF; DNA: TGTGCCAGCAGCTTGAAGACAGGACACGTCACAGATACGCAGTATTTT
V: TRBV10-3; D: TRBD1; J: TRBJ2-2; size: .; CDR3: CAISEVQGASTGELFF; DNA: TGTGCCATCAGTGAGGTTCAGGGGGCAAGCACCGGGGAGCTGTTTTTT
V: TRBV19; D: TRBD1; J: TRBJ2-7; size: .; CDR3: CASSIETGGSSGEQYF; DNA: TGTGCCAGTAGTATAGAGACAGGGGGCTCGTCTGGCGAGCAGTACTTC
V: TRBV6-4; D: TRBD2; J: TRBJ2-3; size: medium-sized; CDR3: CASSDSGGADTQYF; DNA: TGTGCCAGCAGTGACAGCGGGGGGGCAGATACGCAGTATTTT
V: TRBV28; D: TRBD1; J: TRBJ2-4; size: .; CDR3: CASSQQGWPKNIQYF; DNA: TGTGCCAGCAGTCAACAGGGGTGGCCCAAAAACATTCAGTACTTC
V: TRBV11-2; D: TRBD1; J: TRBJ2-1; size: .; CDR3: CASSPRDRGYNEQFF; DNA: TGTGCCAGCAGCCCCCGGGACAGGGGGTACAATGAGCAGTTCTTC
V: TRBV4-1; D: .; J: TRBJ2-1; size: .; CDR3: CASSQDDRQGLFYNEQFF; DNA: TGCGCCAGCAGCCAAGATGACAGACAGGGACTTTTCTACAATGAGCAGTTCTTC
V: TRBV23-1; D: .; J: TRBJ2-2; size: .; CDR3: CASPPAGRNGELFF; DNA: TGCGCCAGTCCCCCGGCAGGGCGAAACGGGGAGCTGTTTTTT
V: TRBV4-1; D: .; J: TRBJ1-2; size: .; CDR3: CASSPSRNYGYTF; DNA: TGCGCCAGCAGCCCCTCGAGGAACTATGGCTACACCTTC
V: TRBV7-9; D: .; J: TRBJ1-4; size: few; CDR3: CASSFGGGPANEKLFF; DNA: TGTGCCAGCAGCTTCGGGGGGGGGCCGGCTAATGAAAAACTGTTTTTT
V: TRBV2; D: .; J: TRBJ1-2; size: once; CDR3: CASRRDPINYGYTF; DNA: TGTGCCAGCAGGAGGGATCCGATTAACTATGGCTACACCTTC
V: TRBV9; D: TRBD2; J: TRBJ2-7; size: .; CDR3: CASSVASGGHSEQYF; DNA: TGTGCCAGCAGCGTAGCTAGCGGGGGCCACTCCGAGCAGTACTTC
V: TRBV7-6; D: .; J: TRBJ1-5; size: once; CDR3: CASSLGLSNQPQHF; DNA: TGTGCCAGCAGCTTAGGACTTAGCAATCAGCCCCAGCATTTT
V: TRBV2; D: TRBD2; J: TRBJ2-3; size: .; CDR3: CASSETGTSGVMQYF; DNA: TGTGCCAGCAGTGAGACCGGGACTAGCGGGGTTATGCAGTATTTT
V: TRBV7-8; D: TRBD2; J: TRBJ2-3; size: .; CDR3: CASSPGLAGGTDTQYF; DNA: TGTGCCAGCAGCCCCGGACTAGCGGGAGGCACAGATACGCAGTATTTT
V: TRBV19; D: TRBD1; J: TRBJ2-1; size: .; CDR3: CASRGQGLGDEQFF; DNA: TGTGCCAGTAGGGGACAGGGCTTGGGCGATGAGCAGTTCTTC
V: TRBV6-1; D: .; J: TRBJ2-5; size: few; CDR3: CASGGFPQTQYF; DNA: TGTGCCAGCGGCGGTTTCCCGCAGACCCAGTACTTC
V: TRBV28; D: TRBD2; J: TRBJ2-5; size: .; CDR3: CASSLGGRAGETQYF; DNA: TGTGCCAGCAGTTTAGGAGGGAGGGCCGGAGAGACCCAGTACTTC
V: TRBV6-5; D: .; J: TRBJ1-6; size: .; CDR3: CASRKGLLNSPLHF; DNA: TGTGCCAGCAGAAAGGGACTGCTTAATTCACCCCTCCACTTT
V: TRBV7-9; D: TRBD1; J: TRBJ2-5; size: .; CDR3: CASSARDRVWGQETQYF; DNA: TGTGCCAGCAGCGCCCGGGACAGGGTTTGGGGGCAAGAGACCCAGTACTTC
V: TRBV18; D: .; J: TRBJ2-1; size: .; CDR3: CASSPRWGGQEQFF; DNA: TGTGCCAGCTCACCACGGTGGGGGGGGCAAGAGCAGTTCTTC
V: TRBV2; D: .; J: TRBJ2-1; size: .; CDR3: CASSEDTDNEQFF; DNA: TGTGCCAGCAGTGAGGACACCGACAATGAGCAGTTCTTC
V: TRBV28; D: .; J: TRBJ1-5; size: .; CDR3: CASGRGAPFYSNQPQHF; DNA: TGTGCCAGCGGGAGGGGGGCACCATTCTATAGCAATCAGCCCCAGCATTTT
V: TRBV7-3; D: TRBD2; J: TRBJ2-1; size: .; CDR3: CASSFGLAGDPYNEQFF; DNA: TGTGCCAGCAGTTTCGGACTAGCGGGAGACCCCTACAATGAGCAGTTCTTC
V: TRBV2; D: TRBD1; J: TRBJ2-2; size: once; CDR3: CASSETGFSNTGELFF; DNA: TGTGCCAGCAGTGAGACAGGGTTTTCGAACACCGGGGAGCTGTTTTTT
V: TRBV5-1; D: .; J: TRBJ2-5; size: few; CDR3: CASSLGGGPETQYF; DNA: TGCGCCAGCAGCTTAGGGGGGGGCCCAGAGACCCAGTACTTC
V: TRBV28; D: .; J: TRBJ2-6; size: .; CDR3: CASSRLRRGLSGANVLTF; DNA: TGTGCCAGCAGTCGACTCCGTCGGGGTCTGTCTGGGGCCAACGTCCTGACTTTC
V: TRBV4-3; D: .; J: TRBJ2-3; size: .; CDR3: CASSQVAGFPSTDTQYF; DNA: TGCGCCAGCAGCCAAGTGGCGGGATTCCCTAGCACAGATACGCAGTATTTT
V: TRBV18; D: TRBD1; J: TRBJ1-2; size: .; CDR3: CASSPPIGQGPYGYTF; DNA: TGTGCCAGCTCACCACCGATCGGACAGGGACCTTATGGCTACACCTTC
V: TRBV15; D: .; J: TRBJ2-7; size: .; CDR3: CATRPGGAGISEQYF; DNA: TGTGCCACCAGGCCCGGCGGGGCAGGGATTTCCGAGCAGTACTTC
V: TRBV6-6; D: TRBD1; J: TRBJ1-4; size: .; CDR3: CASRSRGGGEKLFF; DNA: TGTGCCAGCAGATCCCGAGGGGGCGGAGAAAAACTGTTTTTT
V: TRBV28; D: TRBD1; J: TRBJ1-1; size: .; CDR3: CASSPDRVNTEAFF; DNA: TGTGCCAGCAGCCCCGACAGGGTGAACACTGAAGCTTTCTTT
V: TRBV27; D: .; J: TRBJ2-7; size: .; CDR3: CASSLSQGGEQYF; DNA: TGTGCCAGCAGTTTATCTCAGGGTGGGGAGCAGTACTTC